This TCR beta chain was sequenced during a study of tumor-infiltrating lymphocytes in primary liver carcinoma. With roughly 540 ng total RNA as template and a constant-region primer, TCR beta cDNA was made. Each TCR beta library was derived from three nested multiplex PCR rounds that employed slightly modified ARM-PCR. TRBV1-TRBV30 forward and Cbeta reverse primers drove the first two roughly 10-cycle rounds. TCRdb ran MiXCR on the multiplex PCR reads and lists one entry per CDR3 protein. This table has approximately 300,000 distinct CDR3 sequences, 55% to 65% appearing once. The germline V gene has CDR1 SGHRS and CDR2 YFSETQ. The length of the CDR3 is 16 residues. Out of unsorted whole blood came the blood RNA, and germline DNA was extracted as well. Notes on this clonotype: One end of the junction fails to match germline, which may point to a read error.

This clonotype originated in a man aged 35-49 years with primary liver carcinoma and hepatitis B virus infection. Sequencing was carried out using peripheral blood. The V call is TRBV5-1, the J call TRBJ2-2, with 7 bases that match TRBD1. The chain's CDR3 is CASNLAGDSHTGELFF. The CDR3 DNA is TGCGCCAGCAACTTGGCCGGGGACAGTCACACCGGGGAGCTGTTTTTT.